This TCR beta chain was documented in a study of blood T cell repertoires in COVID-19 (dated by TCRdb to 2020 to 2021). Regarding the study in general: The collaborator samples originated in the United States, Italy and Spain and spanned the acute and convalescent phases of COVID-19. The material from the prospective study consisted of cDNA or gDNA derived from T cells, B-cell-depleted T cells, or PBMCs. Subjects who had been exposed to COVID-19, were actively infected with it, or had recovered from it provided the deeply sampled blood TCRbeta repertoires that made up the dataset. The repertoires were released in a freely available public database intended as a resource for research on the immune response to SARS-CoV-2. Samples came from the ongoing ImmuneRACE study (first 160 participants) plus 1,254 subjects from 6 global collaborators. Sample metadata almost always included a de-identified subject ID, COVID-19 status, age in years and sex. Where available, HLA class I and class II types were obtained from metadata supplied by the sample provider rather than from assay-based typing.

The investigation overall reported the following: The amount of clinical and demographic metadata varied by source and participant and was provided uncurated.

Spanning cysteine to phenylalanine, the CDR3 consists of 16 amino acids. The retained sequence is limited to the CDR3, 48 bases, with the frame set at the first base. V and J lose 1 base and 3 bases, and a span of 16 bases separates them. For CDR1 and CDR2, the germline V gene lists SGHAT and FQNNGV. TCRbeta CDR3 regions were amplified from genomic DNA using the immunoSEQ Assay, a bias-controlled multiplex PCR. The paper's data handling went like this. The number of nucleated cells in each sample was estimated from the amplification of reference gene primers within the assay. To quantify the absolute abundance of each unique TCRbeta CDR3 rearrangement, sequence reads were collapsed and filtered. Productive Simpson clonality was computed per sample as the square root of Simpson's diversity index over productive rearrangements. Not all clones reach the TCRdb copy of this immuneACCESS table, which keeps in-frame sequences only. Checked studies attribute under half of the gap to unresolved V genes and leave the rest unexplained. V and J calls and clone size are those listed in that table; D and trimming were worked out from the DNA. A total of 150,000 to 200,000 clones appear in this sample, approximately 79% of them only once. 2.5% to 3% of the sample goes to the ten largest clones.

This clone was seen a handful of times. There is no known antigen for this receptor. Per-nucleotide qualities are absent, and no much larger clonotype sits a single base away. Other nucleotide sequences in the sample specify the same CDR3. Whole blood was collected in K2EDTA tubes by collaborating institutions according to the institutions' own protocols. For TCRbeta analysis, collaborators shipped samples in one of three forms: frozen whole blood, isolated PBMCs, or DNA extracted from either of those sample types. The V and J genes are TRBV11-2 and TRBJ2-7; TRBD1 is possibly the D segment (6 matching bases). The source is a woman older than 75 with acute or convalescent COVID-19. The sequenced sample consisted of peripheral blood. CDR3 reads: CASSLGGQGSFYEQYF. The DNA sequence is TGTGCCAGCAGCTTAGGGGGGCAGGGGTCTTTCTACGAGCAGTACTTC. Here the CDR3 is joined to the reference TRBV11-2 and TRBJ2-7 genes, and the full variable domain is: EAGVAQSPRYKIIEKRQSVAFWCNPISGHATLYWYQQILGQGPKLLIQFQNNGVVDDSQLPKDRFSAERLKGVDSTLKIQPAKLEDSAVYLCASSLGGQGSFYEQYFGPGTRLTVT.